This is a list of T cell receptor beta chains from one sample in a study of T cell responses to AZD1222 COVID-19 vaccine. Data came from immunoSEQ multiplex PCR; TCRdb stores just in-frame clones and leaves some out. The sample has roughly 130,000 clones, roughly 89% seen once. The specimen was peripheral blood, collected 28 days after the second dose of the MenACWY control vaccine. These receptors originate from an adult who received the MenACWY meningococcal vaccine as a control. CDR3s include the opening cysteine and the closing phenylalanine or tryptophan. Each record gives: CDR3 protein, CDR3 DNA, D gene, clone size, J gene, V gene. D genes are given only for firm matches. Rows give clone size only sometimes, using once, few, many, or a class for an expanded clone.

CASSRSDPPLHF	TGTGCCAGCAGCCGGAGCGACCCACCCCTCCACTTT	NA	NA	TRBJ1-6	TRBV7-9
CASSLNRVSYNEQFF	TGCGCCAGCAGCTTAAACAGGGTTTCCTACAATGAGCAGTTCTTC	NA	NA	TRBJ2-1	TRBV5-1
CASSPSRDTGELFF	TGTGCCAGCAGCCCTAGTCGGGACACCGGGGAGCTGTTTTTT	NA	NA	TRBJ2-2	TRBV7-2
CAWKKGATNSPLHF	TGTGCCTGGAAAAAGGGGGCGACTAATTCACCCCTCCACTTT	TRBD1	NA	TRBJ1-6	TRBV30
CASSQGSGANTGELFF	TGTGCCAGCAGCCAAGGTAGCGGGGCAAACACCGGGGAGCTGTTTTTT	TRBD2	NA	TRBJ2-2	TRBV7-2
CASSVPGQQETQYF	TGTGCCAGCAGCGTTCCGGGACAGCAAGAGACCCAGTACTTC	TRBD1	NA	TRBJ2-5	TRBV7-9
CASSETPGTGSYEQYF	TGTGCCAGCAGTGAAACCCCCGGGACAGGCTCCTACGAGCAGTACTTC	TRBD1	once	TRBJ2-7	TRBV2
CASTPGPEGNQPQHF	TGTGCCAGCACACCGGGACCGGAGGGCAATCAGCCCCAGCATTTT	NA	NA	TRBJ1-5	TRBV2
CASSRDRNPYEQYF	TGTGCCAGCAGCCGGGACAGGAATCCCTACGAGCAGTACTTC	NA	NA	TRBJ2-7	TRBV21-1
CASSEAGTEAFF	TGTGCCAGCAGTGAAGCCGGCACTGAAGCTTTCTTT	NA	NA	TRBJ1-1	TRBV2
CASSLIRGRNQPQHF	TGTGCCAGCAGTTTAATCAGGGGACGTAATCAGCCCCAGCATTTT	NA	NA	TRBJ1-5	TRBV28